This TCR beta chain was retrieved from a study of blood T cell repertoires in COVID-19. The wider study: COVID-19 samples from acute and convalescent phases originated in the United States, Italy and Spain. PBMCs, B-cell-depleted T cells, or T cells were the source of the cDNA or gDNA that made up the material.

The CDR3 has 17 amino acids. J was trimmed by 1 base and V by 5 bases; bases with no gene match: 8. The germline V gene has CDR1 SGHVS and CDR2 FQNEAQ. In the study's own analysis: The assay estimated nucleated cells by amplifying reference gene primers. The data were produced by immunoSEQ multiplex PCR, yet TCRdb's version contains in-frame clones alone and is incomplete. V and J calls and clone size are copied from that table; D and trimming were computed from the DNA. The data show roughly 300,000 clones, with around 87% seen just once and less than 9.5% held by the top ten. This clone has just one count.

Sequencing was carried out using peripheral blood. This TCR derives from a woman aged 45-60 years who had recovered from COVID-19. The J gene is TRBJ1-4, the V gene TRBV7-8, with 9 bases identical to TRBD1. The CDR3 DNA is TGTGCCAGCAGCCCCACAGGGGGCGCGGGAACTAATGAAAAACTGTTTTTT. Protein: CASSPTGGAGTNEKLFF.